One sample yielded the 13 T cell receptor beta chains listed below, sequenced in a study of CD8+ T cells in alopecia areata. It was cDNA, reverse transcribed from extracted RNA, that served as the sequencing template. Repertoires were generated with immunoSEQ multiplex PCR, while TCRdb's copy carries only in-frame clones and drops some. The sample holds some 10,000 clones, roughly 59% seen once. Individuals with alopecia areata gave both lesional scalp punch biopsies and peripheral blood for collection. The specimen comprised skin, sampled at week 0. These receptors were collected from a human donor with alopecia areata.

V usage is TRBV6-5 and J usage is TRBJ1-5; D gene unclear. V lost 8 bases and J lost 2, with 10 bases in between. Germline CDR1 reads MNHEY; CDR2 reads SVGAGI. The CDR3 covers 13 residues. Here the CDR3 DNA reads TGTGCCAGCCGGAGTACCCGCAATCAGCCCCAGCATTTT. It is translated as CASRSTRNQPQHF.

The table lists this clone with a few counts. The V and J genes are TRBV6-5 and TRBJ1-2, with a possible D match to TRBD1 (5 bases). Germline CDR1 is MNHEY and CDR2 is SVGAGI. This CDR3 contains 13 residues. The V gene lost 2 bases and the J gene lost 7 bases, with 11 bases spanning the gap. As DNA, the CDR3 is TGTGCCAGCAGTTACATCGGGGGGGGTGGCTACACCTTC. It translates to CASSYIGGGGYTF.

The DNA of the CDR3 is TGCGCCAGCAGTACGGGACTAGCGGGGGGGCGAGCAGATACGCAGTATTTT. Translated: CASSTGLAGGRADTQYF. The gene calls are TRBV10-1 and TRBJ2-3, with 16 bases that match TRBD2. The V gene end was trimmed by 5 bases and the J gene end by 4 bases; junction bases not matched to a gene: 6. The CDR3 has 17 amino acids. The germline gives CDR1 WNHNN, CDR2 SYGVQD (reference sequence).

CDR3 loop: CASSDTSGSSYNEQFF. Here the CDR3 DNA reads TGTGCCAGCAGTGACACTAGCGGGAGCTCCTACAATGAGCAGTTCTTC. The gene calls are TRBV6-4 and TRBJ2-1; 11 nucleotides line up with TRBD2. Germline V CDR1 and CDR2: MRHNA, SNTAGT. The CDR3 totals 16 residues. Losses at the gene ends were 2 bases for V and 0 bases for J; bases not matched to a gene: 0.

In DNA form, the CDR3 reads TGTGCCAGCAGTGAAGCGGACAGCCCGAACACTGAAGCTTTCTTT. Amino acid sequence: CASSEADSPNTEAFF. The chain is built from TRBV6-1 and TRBJ1-1; D may be TRBD1 (6 bases). The CDR3 spans 15 residues. V lost 0 bases and J lost 1, with 9 bases in between. Germline V lookup: CDR1 MNHNS, CDR2 SASEGT.

The rearrangement links TRBV27 to TRBJ1-2; 9 bases match TRBD1. The CDR3 totals 13 residues. Germline-derived CDR1 and CDR2 are MNHEY and SMNVEV (reference sequence). V lost 8 bases, J lost 4 bases, and 5 bases stayed unmatched. CDR3 loop: CASGEQGAYGYTF. In DNA form, the CDR3 reads TGTGCCAGCGGCGAACAGGGGGCCTATGGCTACACCTTC.

This clone appeared a few times. This chain connects TRBV7-2 to TRBJ1-1, with a weak D call TRBD1 (5 bases). Germline V CDR1 and CDR2: SGHTA, FQGNSA. V was shortened by 0 bases and J by 0 bases, with 11 bases between the two germline ends. The CDR3 has 16 residues. The DNA for the CDR3 is TGTGCCAGCAGCTTAGCAGGTAGGGGTATGAACACTGAAGCTTTCTTT. The encoded protein is CASSLAGRGMNTEAFF.

The chain couples TRBV6-1 to TRBJ2-4; 10 nucleotides align to TRBD1. Germline lookup yields CDR1 MNHNS and CDR2 SASEGT. CDR3 length: 15 residues. V was clipped by 6 bases and J by 1 base; unmatched bases: 3. The CDR3 nucleotides read TGTGCCAGCAGAGCGGGACAGGGGGCCAAAAACATTCAGTACTTC. Translating gives CASRAGQGAKNIQYF.

The chain combines TRBV19 with TRBJ1-1; D is perhaps TRBD1 (6 bases). The CDR3 is 15 amino acids. Trimming removed 1 base from V and 5 bases from J, with 14 bases in between. The germline V gene has CDR1 LNHDA and CDR2 SQIVND (reference sequence). The CDR3 coding sequence is TGTGCCAGTAGTATAGCCGCCAGGGGAAATACTGAAGCTTTCTTT. Protein product: CASSIAARGNTEAFF.

V is TRBV15 and J is TRBJ2-1; 11 positions match TRBD1. The CDR3 consists of 17 residues. V shed 0 bases and J 6 bases; nucleotides not matched to a gene: 7. Per the germline V gene, CDR1 is LNHNV and CDR2 is YYDKDF (reference sequence). DNA of the CDR3: TGTGCCACCAGCAGAGATATCGGGACAGGGGGGAGCAATGAGCAGTTCTTC. Its translation: CATSRDIGTGGSNEQFF.

This chain joins TRBV9 and TRBJ1-3; 7 nucleotides align to TRBD1. This CDR3 region has 14 residues. From germline, CDR1 is SGDLS and CDR2 YYNGEE. V was clipped by 6 bases and J by 2 bases; unmatched bases: 5. Here the CDR3 reads CASTIGGPGNTIYF. In DNA, the CDR3 is TGTGCCAGCACCATAGGGGGCCCTGGAAACACCATATATTTT.

The genes are TRBV7-2 and TRBJ2-1; the match to TRBD2 covers 10 bases. CDR1 is SGHTA, CDR2 FQGNSA, per germline. This CDR3 has 18 amino acids. V gave up 6 bases and J gave up 1 base; unmatched junction bases: 12. As DNA, the CDR3 is TGTGCCAGCAGAACACCTAGCGGGGGATCACATTCCTACAATGAGCAGTTCTTC. Protein: CASRTPSGGSHSYNEQFF.

The chain recombines TRBV7-2 with TRBJ1-1, with 9 bases lining up with TRBD1. CDR3 length: 14 residues. Germline V gives CDR1 SGHTA, CDR2 FQGNSA. Unmatched junction bases numbered 6, after V lost 2 bases and J lost 8 bases. CDR3 bases: TGTGCCAGCAGCTTAACCGGGACAGGGAAAGAAGCTTTCTTT. Translation: CASSLTGTGKEAFF.